This T cell receptor beta chain is drawn from a study of human T cells and chemical hapten exposure. In this sample, this clonotype turned up a few times. TCRdb itself ran the RACE reads through MiXCR, one entry per CDR3 protein. Here the sample spans some 70,000 distinct CDR3 sequences, around 9.9% being singletons. This sample's time point: pre-sensitization, week 0. Treatment of the sample: therapeutic diphenylcyclopropenone sensitization with weekly scalp DPC. The sample in question was whole blood, obtained in connection with sensitization to the hapten diphenylcyclopropenone (DPC). The sequence was obtained from a woman aged 50 to 65 with alopecia areata. Some clones in this sample may be carry-over from other donors' samples.

In DNA form, the CDR3 reads TGCAGTGGAGAGCGGGGGGCCCGGGAGACCCAGTACTTC. Its translation: CSGERGARETQYF. The genes are TRBV20-1 and TRBJ2-5; 9 bases fit TRBD2. The J segment lost 5 bases and the V segment lost 7 bases, leaving 8 bases of the junction unmatched. Germline CDR1 DFQATT, CDR2 SNEGSKA (reference sequence). The CDR3 is 13 amino acids.